This TCR beta chain was sequenced in a study of OX40 agonist ivuxolimab in advanced cancers. Study at large: Prior checkpoint blockade (anti-PD-1, anti-PD-L1 or anti-CTLA-4) was permitted; 40% had it.

Libraries were prepared by immunoSEQ multiplex PCR; TCRdb keeps only in-frame clonotypes and omits some of them. The table has about 95,000 clones, around 85% seen once. Study findings and constraints: Low normalized T-cell clonal expansion was also seen in some nonresponders.

Notes on this clone: Its matching antigen is unknown.

CDR3 length: 18 amino acids. J gave up 2 bases and V 3 bases, and 11 bases lay outside the gene matches. CDR1 LNHNV and CDR2 YYDKDF come from the germline V gene (reference sequence). The chain combines TRBV15 with TRBJ2-2; 8 nucleotides agree with TRBD1. The input for sequencing was CD4+ or CD8+ T cells sorted from blood, taken in a trial of the OX40 agonist ivuxolimab. This clonotype originated in an adult with an advanced solid tumor such as melanoma, head and neck, liver or kidney cancer. The CDR3 sequence is CATSSPRQGPINTGELFF. For the CDR3, the DNA is TGTGCCACCAGCAGTCCCCGACAGGGGCCTATTAACACCGGGGAGCTGTTTTTT.